Shown below are 27 T cell receptor beta chains from a single sample sequenced in a study of cytomegalovirus exposure and HLA in healthy donors. PCR was performed using 60 Vbeta and 13 Jbeta primers. Profiling relied on immunoSEQ multiplex PCR, and the TCRdb table lists in-frame clones only, not all of them. The sample contains 150,000 to 200,000 clones, approximately 80% of which appear only once. The sequencing input was PBMCs. These receptors were taken from a woman in her 50s in good health and CMV-seronegative.

V gene TRBV5-1 combines with J gene TRBJ1-3; possible D gene TRBD1, 6 bases. Germline lookup yields CDR1 SGHRS and CDR2 YFSETQ. Trimming cost V 4 bases and J 0 bases, with 8 bases left between them. The CDR3 has 14 amino acids. The CDR3 is CASSLRGSGNTIYF. CDR3 DNA sequence: TGCGCCAGCAGCCTCAGGGGCTCTGGAAACACCATATATTTT.

This clone has just a few counts. The chain has TRBV18 and TRBJ1-1, with 8 nucleotides matching TRBD1. Losses at the gene ends were 1 base for V and 8 bases for J; bases not matched to a gene: 3. Germline loops: CDR1 KGHSH, CDR2 LQKENI. The CDR3 spans 13 residues. This chain's CDR3 is CASSPHGQGEAFF. The CDR3, as DNA: TGTGCCAGCTCACCACACGGACAGGGAGAAGCTTTCTTT.

V is TRBV5-6 and J is TRBJ2-7, with 13 bases fitting TRBD2. The CDR3 runs to 16 residues. Germline V gene sequence: CDR1 SGHDT, CDR2 YYEEEE. The V segment lost 4 bases and the J segment 2 bases; nucleotides outside the gene matches: 6. CDR3 DNA: TGTGCCAGCAGCGGGAGGGGGACTAGCGGGGCCTACGAGCAGTACTTC. Translated: CASSGRGTSGAYEQYF.

The rearrangement joins TRBV28 to TRBJ2-7; 7 bases fit TRBD1. The CDR3 length is 13 residues. Per germline, CDR1 MDHEN and CDR2 SYDVKM. With V trimmed by 4 bases and J by 5 bases, 5 bases remained unmatched. CDR3 nucleotides: TGTGCCAGCAGTTCCGACAGGGACCACGAGCAGTACTTC. Translation gives CASSSDRDHEQYF.

This chain joins TRBV4-3 and TRBJ2-5; TRBD1 matches at 7 bases. Germline lookup yields CDR1 LGHNA and CDR2 YSLEER. With V trimmed by 0 bases and J by 3 bases, 4 bases remained unmatched. This CDR3 has 15 amino acids. The CDR3 region is CASSQEGTAKETQYF. The CDR3 DNA reads TGCGCCAGCAGCCAAGAGGGGACAGCTAAAGAGACCCAGTACTTC.

The chain links TRBV28 to TRBJ2-7; weak D call: TRBD2 (5 bases). The germline gives CDR1 MDHEN, CDR2 SYDVKM. This CDR3 contains 14 residues. Trimming left V 4 bases short and J 2 bases short, with 12 bases between. The chain's CDR3 is CASSSLDPTYEQYF. The CDR3 DNA reads TGTGCCAGCAGTTCACTAGATCCGACCTACGAGCAGTACTTC.

The chain links TRBV5-1 to TRBJ2-4; TRBD2 aligns across 11 bases. V lost 3 bases and J lost 0; bases outside the gene matches: 2. The CDR3 extends over 16 amino acids. Germline V gene data show CDR1 as SGHRS and CDR2 as YFSETQ. The CDR3 DNA follows: TGCGCCAGCAGCTCCGGACTAGCGGGAGCCAAAAACATTCAGTACTTC. As protein: CASSSGLAGAKNIQYF.

Comment on this clone: Distinct nucleotide sequences in the sample also encode this CDR3. V usage is TRBV7-9 and J usage is TRBJ2-7; 7 bases fit TRBD1. After removal of 1 base from V and 2 bases from J, the junction contained 8 bases not matched to a gene. This CDR3 spans 16 amino acids. Per germline, CDR1 SEHNR and CDR2 FQNEAQ (reference sequence). The CDR3 loop is CASSLVGRQGAYEQYF. The CDR3 DNA sequence: TGTGCCAGCAGCTTAGTCGGTCGGCAGGGGGCCTACGAGCAGTACTTC.

This clone was seen only a few times. This chain connects TRBV5-6 to TRBJ2-7, with TRBD1 matching over 7 bases. Per the germline V gene, CDR1 is SGHDT and CDR2 is YYEEEE. The V gene end was trimmed by 4 bases and the J gene end by 1 base; junction bases not matched to a gene: 8. The CDR3 extends over 15 amino acids. For the CDR3, the DNA is TGTGCCAGCAGCCCCCTCCGGGACAGTTCCTACGAGCAGTACTTC. Amino acids: CASSPLRDSSYEQYF.

Comments on this clone: The sample carries other DNA sequences with the same CDR3. The J gene is TRBJ1-2, the V gene TRBV28, with D unclear. The CDR3 is 13 residues long. V dropped 2 bases and J dropped 2 bases, with 6 bases sitting between them. Germline loops: CDR1 MDHEN, CDR2 SYDVKM. The CDR3 here is CASSLTENYGYTF. The CDR3, as DNA: TGTGCCAGCAGTTTAACGGAGAACTATGGCTACACCTTC.

This clone occurred once. Other DNA sequences within the sample encode an identical CDR3. The chain links TRBV7-6 to TRBJ1-3, with a possible D match to TRBD1 (5 bases). This CDR3 is built from 15 residues. Trimming pared 1 base from V and 0 bases from J, leaving 7 bases between. Germline CDR1 and CDR2: SGHVS and FNYEAQ. The CDR3 spells CASSLGRVSGNTIYF. The CDR3 nucleotides are TGTGCCAGCAGCTTAGGCAGGGTCTCTGGAAACACCATATATTTT.

This clone was recorded a few times. This rearrangement joins TRBV11-1 to TRBJ1-4, with 7 bases that match TRBD1. Trimming removed 0 bases from V and 5 bases from J; junction bases left unmatched: 3. The CDR3 consists of 15 residues. CDR1 SGHAT and CDR2 FQDESV come from the germline V gene (reference sequence). The CDR3 loop reads CASSLAGTENEKLFF. The CDR3 DNA is TGTGCCAGCAGCTTAGCCGGGACAGAAAATGAAAAACTGTTTTTT. The full variable domain, rest sourced from reference TRBV11-1 and TRBJ1-4, is EAEVAQSPRYKITEKSQAVAFWCDPISGHATLYWYRQILGQGPELLVQFQDESVVDDSQLPKDRFSAERLKGVDSTLKIQPAELGDSAMYLCASSLAGTENEKLFFGSGTQLSVL.

The chain carries TRBV7-2 and TRBJ2-7, with D perhaps matching TRBD2 (6 bases). The germline V gene has CDR1 SGHTA and CDR2 FQGNSA. This CDR3 region has 12 residues. The V gene lost 0 bases and the J gene lost 7 bases, with 7 bases spanning the gap. CDR3 sequence reads: CASSLAGREQYF. The DNA for the CDR3 is TGTGCCAGCAGCTTAGCGGGGAGGGAGCAGTACTTC.

The V and J genes are TRBV2 and TRBJ1-2, with TRBD1 matching over 9 bases. The J segment lost 0 bases and the V segment lost 6 bases, leaving 5 bases of the junction unmatched. The CDR3 spans 15 residues. Germline V gene lookup returns CDR1 SNHLY and CDR2 FYNNEI. The CDR3 DNA follows: TGTGCCAGCAGGATAACAGGGGGCCCTAACTATGGCTACACCTTC. It translates to CASRITGGPNYGYTF.

CDR3 DNA: TGTGCCAGCAGCCGAGTGACTAGCGGGGCATACGAGCAGTACTTC. Its translation: CASSRVTSGAYEQYF. V gene TRBV7-9 combines with J gene TRBJ2-7; TRBD2 agrees at 11 bases. The CDR3 has 15 amino acids. The trim removed 5 bases at V and 4 bases at J, leaving 7 bases unmatched. Germline V gene lookup returns CDR1 SEHNR and CDR2 FQNEAQ (reference sequence).

This rearrangement joins TRBV6-5 to TRBJ2-7; 8 bases are a match to TRBD1. Germline V gene sequence: CDR1 MNHEY, CDR2 SVGAGI. There are 14 residues in the CDR3. V trimming: 5 bases; J trimming: 0 bases; junction bases outside the gene matches: 3. The CDR3 is CASSETGVSYEQYF. CDR3 in DNA: TGTGCCAGCAGTGAGACAGGGGTCTCCTACGAGCAGTACTTC.

The chain couples TRBV2 to TRBJ1-4; D gene ambiguous. V gave up 3 bases and J gave up 7 bases, with 12 bases separating them. CDR3 length: 14 residues. Per the germline V gene, CDR1 is SNHLY and CDR2 is FYNNEI. DNA for the CDR3: TGTGCCAGCAGTGAGTGGGTGGAGGGTGAAAAACTGTTTTTT. Translated, it gives CASSEWVEGEKLFF. Together with reference TRBV2 and TRBJ1-4, the CDR3 gives the full variable domain: EPEVTQTPSHQVTQMGQEVILRCVPISNHLYFYWYRQILGQKVEFLVSFYNNEISEKSEIFDDQFSVERPDGSNFTLKIRSTKLEDSAMYFCASSEWVEGEKLFFGSGTQLSVL.

The chain carries TRBV27 and TRBJ2-5; D remains unclear. The germline CDR1 and CDR2 sequences are MNHEY and SMNVEV (reference sequence). The CDR3 has 16 residues. V dropped 4 bases and J dropped 1 base, with 16 bases sitting between them. The CDR3 here is CASSSPSAASQETQYF. In DNA, the CDR3 is TGTGCCAGCAGTTCCCCTTCTGCGGCAAGCCAAGAGACCCAGTACTTC.

This clone is a singleton in its sample. The chain employs TRBV6-6 and TRBJ1-1; 7 positions agree with TRBD1. The V segment lost 6 bases and the J segment 5 bases; nucleotides outside the gene matches: 6. Germline CDR1 is MNHNY and CDR2 is SVGAGI (reference sequence). This CDR3 is built from 13 residues. CDR3 region: CASSRQGETEAFF. The CDR3 DNA is TGTGCCAGCAGCAGACAGGGAGAAACTGAAGCTTTCTTT.

This clone came up a few times. The chain uses TRBV2 and TRBJ1-6; possible D gene TRBD1, 5 bases. The CDR3 runs 12 residues. Germline V gives CDR1 SNHLY, CDR2 FYNNEI. Trimming took 8 bases from V and 7 from J, leaving 9 bases between them. The CDR3 nucleotides read TGTGCCAGCCAAACAGGCAATTCACCCCTCCACTTT. It specifies CASQTGNSPLHF.

This chain uses TRBV9 with TRBJ2-7; 8 bases fit TRBD2. The CDR3 runs 15 residues. Losses at the gene ends were 4 bases for V and 3 bases for J; bases not matched to a gene: 9. In germline, CDR1 is SGDLS, CDR2 YYNGEE. The CDR3 DNA sequence: TGTGCCAGCAGCCCGTCCGGGGGGGGAAGCTACGAGCAGTACTTC. Translating gives CASSPSGGGSYEQYF.

The chain combines TRBV6-1 with TRBJ2-7, with D unclear. The CDR3 totals 13 residues. From germline, CDR1 is MNHNS and CDR2 SASEGT. Deletions cut 3 bases from V and 6 bases from J, with 12 bases between. CDR3 amino acids: CASSELASSEQYF. CDR3 DNA sequence: TGTGCCAGCAGTGAGCTCGCTAGTAGCGAGCAGTACTTC.

V gene TRBV4-1 combines with J gene TRBJ2-4; D is ambiguous. Looked up from germline, CDR1 is MGHRA and CDR2 is YSYEKL. The CDR3 is 17 amino acids. The V end was cut by 1 base, the J end by 4 bases, with 17 bases between. The CDR3 is CASSQGSWLVAKNIQYF. The CDR3 nucleotides read TGCGCCAGCAGCCAAGGGTCTTGGCTAGTTGCAAAAAACATTCAGTACTTC.

The genes are TRBV5-4 and TRBJ1-1; D remains unclear. This CDR3 contains 15 residues. Trimming took 4 bases from V and 0 from J, leaving 13 bases between them. Germline CDR1 reads SGHNT; CDR2 reads YYREEE (reference sequence). The CDR3 nucleotides are TGTGCCAGCAGCAAATGGCCAGCGATGAACACTGAAGCTTTCTTT. Its translation is CASSKWPAMNTEAFF.

This clone was seen more than once but under ten times. J is TRBJ2-1 and V is TRBV10-3; unclear D gene. This CDR3 has 16 residues. The V end was cut by 0 bases, the J end by 4 bases, with 13 bases between. Germline V gene lookup returns CDR1 ENHRY and CDR2 SYGVKD. Written as DNA, the CDR3 is TGTGCCATCAGTGAGTCGTCCCCCCGACAATACAATGAGCAGTTCTTC. This sequence encodes CAISESSPRQYNEQFF.

The chain is built from TRBV28 and TRBJ1-2, with D unresolved. The CDR3 contains 14 residues. With 5 bases removed from V and 0 bases from J, the gap between germline ends came to 10 bases. Per germline, CDR1 MDHEN and CDR2 SYDVKM. The CDR3 nucleotides are TGTGCCAGCAGTACCCCCGGGGCTAACTATGGCTACACCTTC. The encoded protein is CASSTPGANYGYTF.

The chain links TRBV11-2 to TRBJ1-3, with TRBD1 as a possible D gene (6 bases). The CDR3 is 14 residues long. Germline CDR1 and CDR2: SGHAT and FQNNGV. Trimming took off 5 bases at V and 2 bases at J, with 10 bases between the two ends. As DNA, the CDR3 is TGTGCCAGCAGCCTACAGGGTGCTGGAAACACCATATATTTT. Its translation is CASSLQGAGNTIYF.